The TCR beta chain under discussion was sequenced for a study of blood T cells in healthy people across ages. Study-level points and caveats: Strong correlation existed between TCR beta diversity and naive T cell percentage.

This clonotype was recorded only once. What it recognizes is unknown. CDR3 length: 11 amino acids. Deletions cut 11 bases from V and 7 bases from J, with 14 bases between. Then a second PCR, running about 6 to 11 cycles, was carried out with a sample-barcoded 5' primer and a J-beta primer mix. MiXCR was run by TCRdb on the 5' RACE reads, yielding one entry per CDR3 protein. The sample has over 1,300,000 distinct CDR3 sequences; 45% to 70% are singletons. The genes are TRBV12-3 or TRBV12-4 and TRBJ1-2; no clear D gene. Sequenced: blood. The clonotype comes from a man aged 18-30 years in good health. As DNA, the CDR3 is TGTGCCCTCCCGGGTAGGGCTGGCTACACCTTC. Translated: CALPGRAGYTF.